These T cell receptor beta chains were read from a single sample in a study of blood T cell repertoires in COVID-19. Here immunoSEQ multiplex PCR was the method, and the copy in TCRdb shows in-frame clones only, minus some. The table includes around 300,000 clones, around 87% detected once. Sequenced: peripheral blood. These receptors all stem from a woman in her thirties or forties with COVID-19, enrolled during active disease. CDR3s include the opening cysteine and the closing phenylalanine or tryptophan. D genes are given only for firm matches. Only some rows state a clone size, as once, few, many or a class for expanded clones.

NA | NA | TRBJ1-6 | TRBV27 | TGTGCCAGCAGTGCCCTATTGAGTTCACCCCTCCACTTT | CASSALLSSPLHF
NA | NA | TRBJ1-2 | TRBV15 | TGTGCCACCAGCAGAGGCGGGGTCGGAGGTAACTATGGCTACACCTTC | CATSRGGVGGNYGYTF
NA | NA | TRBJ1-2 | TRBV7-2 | TGTGCCAGCAGCCCCCCCGGCCGGGGGTACTATGGCTACACCTTC | CASSPPGRGYYGYTF
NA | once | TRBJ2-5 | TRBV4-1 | TGCGCCAGCAGCCAGGGCAGCCAAGAGACCCAGTACTTC | CASSQGSQETQYF
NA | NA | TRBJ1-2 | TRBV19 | TGTGCCAGTAGTATAGTTGGGCAGGGGTATGGCTACACCTTC | CASSIVGQGYGYTF
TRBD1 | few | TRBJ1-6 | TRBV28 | TGTGCCAGCAGTACGGACAGGGGACAGTCACCCCTCCACTTT | CASSTDRGQSPLHF
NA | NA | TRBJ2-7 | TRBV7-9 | TGTGCCAGCAGCCCACAGGGCGCCTACGAGCAGTACTTC | CASSPQGAYEQYF
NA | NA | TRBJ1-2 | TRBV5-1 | TGCGCCAGCAGCTTGGATCGGAACTATGGCTACACCTTC | CASSLDRNYGYTF
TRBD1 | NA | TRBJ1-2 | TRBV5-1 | TGCGCCAGCACAGACAGGGAGTATGGCTACACCTTC | CASTDREYGYTF
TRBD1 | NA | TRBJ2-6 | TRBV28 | TGTGCCAGCAGTATTTTTGGGACAGGCCTCTCTGGGGCCAACGTCCTGACTTTC | CASSIFGTGLSGANVLTF
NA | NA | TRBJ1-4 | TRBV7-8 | TGTGCCAGCAGCTTAACCACTCGAACTAATGAAAAACTGTTTTTT | CASSLTTRTNEKLFF
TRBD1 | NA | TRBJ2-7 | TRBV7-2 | TGTGCCAGCAGCTTCGGGACAGGGGCCTCCTACGAGCAGTACTTC | CASSFGTGASYEQYF
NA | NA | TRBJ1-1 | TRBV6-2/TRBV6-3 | TGTGCCAGCAGTTACGATGCAAGGCGGTACACTGAAGCTTTCTTT | CASSYDARRYTEAFF
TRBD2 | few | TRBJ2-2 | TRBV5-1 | TGCGCCAGCAGCCTAAGCGGGGCCGTTGGGGAGCTGTTTTTT | CASSLSGAVGELFF
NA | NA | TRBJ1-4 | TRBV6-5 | TGTGCCAGCTGCACGTTTGCGAGGAATGAAAAACTGTTTTTT | CASCTFARNEKLFF
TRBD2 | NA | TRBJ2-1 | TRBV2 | TGTGCCAGCAGTGTACTAGCGGGAGAAGATGAGCAGTTCTTC | CASSVLAGEDEQFF
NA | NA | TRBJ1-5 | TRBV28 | TGTGCCAGCAGTTCCGCAACGGGGGGCAATCAGCCCCAGCATTTT | CASSSATGGNQPQHF
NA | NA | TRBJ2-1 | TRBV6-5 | TGTGCCAGCAGTTACGTGGCCCAACCAATGTACAATGAGCAGTTCTTC | CASSYVAQPMYNEQFF
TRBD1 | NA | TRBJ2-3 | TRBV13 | TGTGCCAGCACAGGGACAGCGTTTAGCACAGATACGCAGTATTTT | CASTGTAFSTDTQYF
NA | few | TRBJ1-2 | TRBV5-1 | TGCGCCAGCAGCTTGATATCAGAGGGCTATGGCTACACCTTC | CASSLISEGYGYTF
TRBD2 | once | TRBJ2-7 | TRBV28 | TGTGCCAGCAGTCCGTTAGCGGGGCGGAGTGTTTCCGACGAGCAGTACTTC | CASSPLAGRSVSDEQYF
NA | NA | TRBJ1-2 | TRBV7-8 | TGTGCCAGCAGCTTAGCGGAGAGGCGACTAAGCACCTTC | CASSLAERRLSTF
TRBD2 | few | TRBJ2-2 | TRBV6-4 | TGTGCCAGCAGTGCCTTAGCGGGGACAAACCTCGCGAACACCGGGGAGCTGTTTTTT | CASSALAGTNLANTGELFF
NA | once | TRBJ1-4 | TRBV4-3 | TGCGCCAGCAGCCAAGTCCCGGGATGGAGTGAAAAACTGTTTTTT | CASSQVPGWSEKLFF
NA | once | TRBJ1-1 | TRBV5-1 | TGCGCCAGCAGCCCCTTAGGTCAGGGATCTTTACGAACTGAAGCTTTCTTT | CASSPLGQGSLRTEAFF
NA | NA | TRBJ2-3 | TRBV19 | TGTGCCAGTAGTAGGACATCAGGAGCAGCTAGCACAGATACGCAGTATTTT | CASSRTSGAASTDTQYF